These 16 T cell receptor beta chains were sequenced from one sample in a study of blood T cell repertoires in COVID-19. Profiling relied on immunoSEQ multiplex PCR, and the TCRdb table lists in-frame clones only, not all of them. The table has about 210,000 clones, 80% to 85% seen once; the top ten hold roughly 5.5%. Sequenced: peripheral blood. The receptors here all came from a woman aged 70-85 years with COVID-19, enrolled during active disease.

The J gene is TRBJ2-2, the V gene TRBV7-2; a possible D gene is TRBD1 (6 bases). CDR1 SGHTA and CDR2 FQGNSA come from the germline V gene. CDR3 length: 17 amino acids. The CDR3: CAYPGTPTNPNTGELFF. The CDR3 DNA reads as TGTGCTTACCCCGGGACACCCACGAACCCGAACACCGGGGAGCTGTTTTTT. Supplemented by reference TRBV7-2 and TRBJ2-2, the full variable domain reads GAGVSQSPSNKVTEKGKDVELRCDPISGHTALYWYRQSLGQGLEFLIYFQGNSAPDKSGLPSDRFSAERTGGSVSTLTIQRTQQEDSAVYLCAYPGTPTNPNTGELFFGEGSRLTVL.

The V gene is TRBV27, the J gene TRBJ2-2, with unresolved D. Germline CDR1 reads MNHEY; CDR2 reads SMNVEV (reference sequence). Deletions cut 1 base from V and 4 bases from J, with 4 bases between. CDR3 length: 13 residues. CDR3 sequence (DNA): TGTGCCAGCAGTTTATTCCTCACCGGGGAGCTGTTTTTT. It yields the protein CASSLFLTGELFF.

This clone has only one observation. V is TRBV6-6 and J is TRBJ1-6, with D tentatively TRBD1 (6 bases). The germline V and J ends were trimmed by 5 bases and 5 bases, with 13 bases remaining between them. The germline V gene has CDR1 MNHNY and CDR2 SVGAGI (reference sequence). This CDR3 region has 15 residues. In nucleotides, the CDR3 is TGTGCCAGCAGTCCGAGAGGGGGTGATAATTCACCCCTCCACTTT. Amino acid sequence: CASSPRGGDNSPLHF.

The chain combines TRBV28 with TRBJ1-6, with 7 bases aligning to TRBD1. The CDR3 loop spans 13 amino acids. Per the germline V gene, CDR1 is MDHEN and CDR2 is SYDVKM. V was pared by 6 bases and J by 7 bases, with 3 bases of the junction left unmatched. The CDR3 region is CASSRQGNSPLHF. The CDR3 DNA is TGTGCCAGCAGCCGACAGGGAAATTCACCCCTCCACTTT.

The DNA for the CDR3 is TGTGCCAGCAGCCAAAGGGACAGGAACCTAGACGCTGAAGCTTTCTTT. Protein product: CASSQRDRNLDAEAFF. V usage is TRBV16 and J usage is TRBJ1-1; 8 bases line up with TRBD1. The CDR3 has 16 amino acids. CDR1 and CDR2 from the germline V gene are KGHSY and FQNENV. J gave up 6 bases and V 2 bases, and 11 bases lay outside the gene matches.

Here the CDR3 reads CASSSGSNTEAFF. The CDR3 DNA reads TGTGCCAGCAGCTCGGGATCGAACACTGAAGCTTTCTTT. The rearrangement uses TRBV5-6 and TRBJ1-1, with D unresolved. Germline-derived CDR1 and CDR2 are SGHDT and YYEEEE. V was clipped by 3 bases and J by 1 base, with 7 bases between them. The CDR3 contains 13 residues.

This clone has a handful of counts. CDR3 amino acids: CASSKGARGAVYEQYF. The CDR3 DNA sequence: TGTGCCAGCAGCAAGGGGGCCAGGGGGGCTGTCTACGAGCAGTACTTC. The chain combines TRBV21-1 with TRBJ2-7; the tabulated D call, TRBD1, remains unverified against the DNA. TRBV21-1 corresponds to a pseudogene. There are 16 residues in the CDR3.

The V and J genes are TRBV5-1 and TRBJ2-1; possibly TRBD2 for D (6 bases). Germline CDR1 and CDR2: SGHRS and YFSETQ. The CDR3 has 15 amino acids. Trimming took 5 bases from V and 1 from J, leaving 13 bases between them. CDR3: CASRETGLSYNEQFF. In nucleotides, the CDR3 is TGCGCCAGCAGGGAGACGGGACTTTCCTACAATGAGCAGTTCTTC.

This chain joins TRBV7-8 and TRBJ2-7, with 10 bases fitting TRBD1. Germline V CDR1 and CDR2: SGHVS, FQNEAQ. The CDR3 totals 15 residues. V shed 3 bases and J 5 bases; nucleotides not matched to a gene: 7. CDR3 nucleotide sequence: TGTGCCAGCAGCTTTCCGGGACAGGGGATTCACGAGCAGTACTTC. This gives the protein CASSFPGQGIHEQYF.

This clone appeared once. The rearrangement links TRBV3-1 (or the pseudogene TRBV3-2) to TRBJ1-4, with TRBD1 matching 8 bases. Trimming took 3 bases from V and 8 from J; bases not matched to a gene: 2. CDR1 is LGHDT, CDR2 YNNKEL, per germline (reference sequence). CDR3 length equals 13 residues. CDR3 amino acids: CASSQQGAEKLFF. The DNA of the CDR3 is TGTGCCAGCAGCCAGCAGGGGGCGGAAAAACTGTTTTTT.

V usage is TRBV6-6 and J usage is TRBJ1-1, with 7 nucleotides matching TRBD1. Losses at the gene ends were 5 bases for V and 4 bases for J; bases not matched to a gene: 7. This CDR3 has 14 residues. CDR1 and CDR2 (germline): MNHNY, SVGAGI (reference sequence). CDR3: CASSRQGVGTEAFF. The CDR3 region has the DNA TGTGCCAGCAGTCGACAGGGTGTGGGCACTGAAGCTTTCTTT.

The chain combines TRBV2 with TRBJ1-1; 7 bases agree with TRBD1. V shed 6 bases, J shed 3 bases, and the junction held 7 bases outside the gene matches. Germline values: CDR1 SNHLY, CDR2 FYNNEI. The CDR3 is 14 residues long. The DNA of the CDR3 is TGTGCCAGCAGAGAACAGGGGTATGACACTGAAGCTTTCTTT. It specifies CASREQGYDTEAFF.

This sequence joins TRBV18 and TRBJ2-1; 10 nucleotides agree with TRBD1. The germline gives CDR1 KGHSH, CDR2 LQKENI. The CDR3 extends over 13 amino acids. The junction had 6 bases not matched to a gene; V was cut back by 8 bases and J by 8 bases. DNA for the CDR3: TGTGCCAGCGCGACAGGGGGCAGCGATGAGCAGTTCTTC. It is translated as CASATGGSDEQFF. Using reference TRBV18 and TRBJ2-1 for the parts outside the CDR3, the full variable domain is NAGVMQNPRHLVRRRGQEARLRCSPMKGHSHVYWYRQLPEEGLKFMVYLQKENIIDESGMPKERFSAEFPKEGPSILRIQQVVRGDSAAYFCASATGGSDEQFFGPGTRLTVL.

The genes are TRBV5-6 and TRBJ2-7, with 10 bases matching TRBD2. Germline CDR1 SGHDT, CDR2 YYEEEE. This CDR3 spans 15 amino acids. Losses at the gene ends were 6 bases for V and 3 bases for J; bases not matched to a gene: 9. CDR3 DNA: TGTGCCAGCACCCGGAGGCCTAGCGGGAGCTACGAGCAGTACTTC. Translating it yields CASTRRPSGSYEQYF. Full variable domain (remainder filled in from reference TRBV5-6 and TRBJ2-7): DAGVTQSPTHLIKTRGQQVTLRCSPKSGHDTVSWYQQALGQGPQFIFQYYEEEERQRGNFPDRFSGHQFPNYSSELNVNALLLGDSALYLCASTRRPSGSYEQYFGPGTRLTVT.

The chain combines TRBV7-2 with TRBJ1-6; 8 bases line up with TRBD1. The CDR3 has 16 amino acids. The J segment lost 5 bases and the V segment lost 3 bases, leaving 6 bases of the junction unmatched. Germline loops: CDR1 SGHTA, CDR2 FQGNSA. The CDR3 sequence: CASSLGRTGNNSPLHF. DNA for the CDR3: TGTGCCAGCAGCTTGGGAAGGACAGGGAATAATTCACCCCTCCACTTT.

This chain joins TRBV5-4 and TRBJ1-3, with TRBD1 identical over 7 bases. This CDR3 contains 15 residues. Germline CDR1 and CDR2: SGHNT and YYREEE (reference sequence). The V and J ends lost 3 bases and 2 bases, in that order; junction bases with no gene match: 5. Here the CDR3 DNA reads TGTGCCAGCAGCTCGGGCAGGGGGGCTGGAAACACCATATATTTT. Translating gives CASSSGRGAGNTIYF.